This T cell receptor (beta chain) was retrieved from a study of blood T cells in healthy people across ages. Study-wide findings and caveats: TCR beta diversity was tightly associated with the proportion of naive T cells.

Germline CDR1 is DFQATT and CDR2 is SNEGSKA (reference sequence). This CDR3 contains 17 residues. Trimming shortened V by 5 bases and J by 0 bases, and 17 bases separated the two germline ends. Through a sample-barcoded 5' primer and a J-beta primer mix, a second PCR was run for about 6 to 11 cycles. A single record per CDR3 protein comes from TCRdb applying MiXCR to the 5' RACE reads. In the table there are hundreds of thousands of distinct CDR3 sequences, roughly 44% of which are singletons. This clonotype was picked up a small number of times. Its antigen is not identified. Each sample had at least 6 million PBMCs isolated.

The sequencing sample was made of blood. The V gene is TRBV20-1, the J gene TRBJ2-6, with D tentatively TRBD1 (7 bases). The TCR originated in a man aged 55-75 years in good health. CDR3 DNA: TGCAGTGCTGGAGGGACAGCCCACAGCTCTGGGGCCAACGTCCTGACTTTC. It is translated as CSAGGTAHSSGANVLTF.